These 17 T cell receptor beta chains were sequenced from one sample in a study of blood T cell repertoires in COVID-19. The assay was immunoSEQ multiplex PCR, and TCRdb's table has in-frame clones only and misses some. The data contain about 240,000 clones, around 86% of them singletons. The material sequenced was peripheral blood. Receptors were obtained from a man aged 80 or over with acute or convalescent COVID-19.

The CDR3 sequence is CASTSGGAYYEQYF. For the CDR3, the DNA is TGTGCCAGCACTTCCGGAGGGGCCTACTACGAGCAGTACTTC. The J gene is TRBJ2-7, the V gene TRBV28; D may be TRBD2 (6 bases). The CDR3 spans 14 residues. CDR1 and CDR2 (germline): MDHEN, SYDVKM. V lost 7 bases and J lost 3, with 16 bases in between.

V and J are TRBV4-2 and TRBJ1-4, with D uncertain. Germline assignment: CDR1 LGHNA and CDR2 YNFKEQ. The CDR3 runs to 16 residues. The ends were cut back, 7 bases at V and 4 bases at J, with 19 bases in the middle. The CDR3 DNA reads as TGTGCCAGCAACCCCCAATCGCGGGATGGTAATGAAAAACTGTTTTTT. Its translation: CASNPQSRDGNEKLFF.

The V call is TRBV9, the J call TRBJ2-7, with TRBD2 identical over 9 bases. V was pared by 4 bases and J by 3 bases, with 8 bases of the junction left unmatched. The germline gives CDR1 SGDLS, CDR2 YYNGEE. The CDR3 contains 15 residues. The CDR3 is CASSPGLATIYEQYF. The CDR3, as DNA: TGTGCCAGCAGCCCGGGACTAGCAACAATCTACGAGCAGTACTTC.

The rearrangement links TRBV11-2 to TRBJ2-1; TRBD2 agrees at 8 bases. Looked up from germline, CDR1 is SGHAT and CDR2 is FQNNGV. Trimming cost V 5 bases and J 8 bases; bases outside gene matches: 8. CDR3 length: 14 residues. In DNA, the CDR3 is TGTGCCAGCAGCCCCCGGGGGGGGTTGGATGAGCAGTTCTTC. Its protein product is CASSPRGGLDEQFF.

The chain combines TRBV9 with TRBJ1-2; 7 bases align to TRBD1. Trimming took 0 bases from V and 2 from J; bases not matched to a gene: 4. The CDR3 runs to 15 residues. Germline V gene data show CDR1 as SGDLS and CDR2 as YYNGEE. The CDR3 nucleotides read TGTGCCAGCAGCGTAGATGCAGGGGGGAACTATGGCTACACCTTC. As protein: CASSVDAGGNYGYTF.

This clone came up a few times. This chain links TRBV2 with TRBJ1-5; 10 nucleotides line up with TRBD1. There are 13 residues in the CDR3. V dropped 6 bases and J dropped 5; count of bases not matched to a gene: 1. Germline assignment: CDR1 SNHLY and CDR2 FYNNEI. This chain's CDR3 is CASRGTGDQPQHF. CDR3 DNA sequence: TGTGCCAGCAGGGGGACAGGGGATCAGCCCCAGCATTTT.

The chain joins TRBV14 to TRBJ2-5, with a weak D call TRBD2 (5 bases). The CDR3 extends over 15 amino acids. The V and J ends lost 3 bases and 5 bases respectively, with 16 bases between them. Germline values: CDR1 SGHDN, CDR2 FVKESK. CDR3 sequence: CASSQGVRVPETQYF. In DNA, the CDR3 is TGTGCCAGCAGCCAGGGAGTCCGGGTCCCGGAGACCCAGTACTTC.

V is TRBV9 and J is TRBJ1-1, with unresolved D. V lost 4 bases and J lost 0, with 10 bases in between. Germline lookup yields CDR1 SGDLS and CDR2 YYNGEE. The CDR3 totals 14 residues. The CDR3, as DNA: TGTGCCAGCAGCCCCCGTCCGGTGAACACTGAAGCTTTCTTT. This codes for CASSPRPVNTEAFF.

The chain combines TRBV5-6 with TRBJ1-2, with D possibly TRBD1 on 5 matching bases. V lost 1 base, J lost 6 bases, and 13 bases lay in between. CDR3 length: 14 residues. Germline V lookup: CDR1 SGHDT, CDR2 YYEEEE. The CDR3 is CASSLSGDRHGYTF. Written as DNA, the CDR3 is TGTGCCAGCAGCTTGTCGGGGGACCGGCATGGCTACACCTTC. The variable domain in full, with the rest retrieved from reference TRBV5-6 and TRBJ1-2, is DAGVTQSPTHLIKTRGQQVTLRCSPKSGHDTVSWYQQALGQGPQFIFQYYEEEERQRGNFPDRFSGHQFPNYSSELNVNALLLGDSALYLCASSLSGDRHGYTFGSGTRLTVV.

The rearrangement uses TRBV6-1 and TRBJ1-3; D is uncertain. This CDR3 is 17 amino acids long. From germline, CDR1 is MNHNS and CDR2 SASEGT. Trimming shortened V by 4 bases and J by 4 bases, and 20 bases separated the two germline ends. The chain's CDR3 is CASSGGEAVGEGNTIYF. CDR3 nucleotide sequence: TGTGCCAGCAGTGGCGGGGAGGCGGTAGGAGAAGGAAACACCATATATTTT.

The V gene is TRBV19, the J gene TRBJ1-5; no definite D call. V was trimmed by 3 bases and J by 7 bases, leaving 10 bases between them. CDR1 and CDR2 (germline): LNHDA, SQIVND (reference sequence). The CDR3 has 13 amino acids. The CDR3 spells CASSIPLVQPQHF. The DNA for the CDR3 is TGTGCCAGTAGTATCCCCCTCGTACAGCCCCAGCATTTT.

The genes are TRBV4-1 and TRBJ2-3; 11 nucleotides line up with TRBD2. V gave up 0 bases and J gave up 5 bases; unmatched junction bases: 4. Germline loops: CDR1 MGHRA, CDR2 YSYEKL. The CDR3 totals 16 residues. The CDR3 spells CASSQELAGGRDTQYF. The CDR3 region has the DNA TGCGCCAGCAGCCAAGAGCTAGCGGGAGGTCGAGATACGCAGTATTTT.

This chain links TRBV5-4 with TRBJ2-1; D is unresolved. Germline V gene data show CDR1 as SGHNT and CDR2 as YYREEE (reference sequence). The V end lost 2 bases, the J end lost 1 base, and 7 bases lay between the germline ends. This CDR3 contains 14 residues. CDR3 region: CASSLRGSYNEQFF. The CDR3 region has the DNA TGTGCCAGCAGCTTACGCGGTTCCTACAATGAGCAGTTCTTC.

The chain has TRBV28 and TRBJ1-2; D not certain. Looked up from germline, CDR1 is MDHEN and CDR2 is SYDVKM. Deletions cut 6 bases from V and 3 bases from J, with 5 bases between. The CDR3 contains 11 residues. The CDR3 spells CASRQYYGYTF. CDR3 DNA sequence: TGTGCCAGCAGACAATACTATGGCTACACCTTC.

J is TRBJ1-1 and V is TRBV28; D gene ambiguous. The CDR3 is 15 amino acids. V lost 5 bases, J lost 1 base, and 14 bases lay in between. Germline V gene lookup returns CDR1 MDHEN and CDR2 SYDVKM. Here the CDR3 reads CASSASRPQNTEAFF. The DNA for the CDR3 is TGTGCCAGCAGTGCCTCGAGGCCTCAGAACACTGAAGCTTTCTTT.

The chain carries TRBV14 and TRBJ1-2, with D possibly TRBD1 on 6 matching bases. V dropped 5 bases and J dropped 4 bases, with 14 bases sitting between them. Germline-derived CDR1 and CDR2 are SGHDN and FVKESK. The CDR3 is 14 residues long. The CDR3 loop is CASSSLGQTYGYTF. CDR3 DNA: TGTGCCAGCAGCTCGCTAGGACAGACCTATGGCTACACCTTC.

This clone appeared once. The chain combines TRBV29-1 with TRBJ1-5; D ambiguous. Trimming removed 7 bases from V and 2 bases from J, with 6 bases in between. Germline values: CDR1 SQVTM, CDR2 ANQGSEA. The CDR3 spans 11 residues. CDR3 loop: CSAGGNQPQHF. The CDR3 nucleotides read TGCAGCGCCGGGGGCAATCAGCCCCAGCATTTT. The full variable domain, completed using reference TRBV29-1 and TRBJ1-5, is SAVISQKPSRDICQRGTSLTIQCQVDSQVTMMFWYRQQPGQSLTLIATANQGSEATYESGFVIDKFPISRPNLTFSTLTVSNMSPEDSSIYLCSAGGNQPQHFGDGTRLSIL.